This T cell receptor (beta chain) was profiled in a study of cytomegalovirus exposure and HLA in healthy donors. The CDR3 consists of 17 residues. The junction had 4 bases not matched to a gene; V was cut back by 2 bases and J by 5 bases. Germline V lookup: CDR1 WSHSY, CDR2 SAAADI. Concerning this clone itself: What it binds is unknown.

The study, taken as a whole, reports: One variant, a missense change in DCLRE1C, was linked in a later analysis to TCR beta V- and J-gene trimming. CMV serostatus was the sole immune exposure information available. Among the CMV-associated chains, three were confirmed in vitro as specific for CMV antigens. Reportedly, diagnosis of cytomegalovirus status by the classifier showed high specificity and sensitivity.

The primer mix had 60 Vbeta and 13 Jbeta primers. Libraries were prepared by immunoSEQ multiplex PCR; TCRdb keeps only in-frame clonotypes and omits some of them. Found here are approximately 140,000 clones, around 80% of them singletons; the top ten hold 1.8%. The TCR comes from a woman aged 35 to 49 in good health and CMV-seronegative. Sequencing used PBMCs. The chain joins TRBV10-2 to TRBJ2-2; 14 bases are shared with TRBD2. CDR3 sequence reads: CASSEPGLAGVTGELFF. Written as DNA, the CDR3 is TGCGCCAGCAGTGAGCCGGGACTAGCGGGAGTAACCGGGGAGCTGTTTTTT.